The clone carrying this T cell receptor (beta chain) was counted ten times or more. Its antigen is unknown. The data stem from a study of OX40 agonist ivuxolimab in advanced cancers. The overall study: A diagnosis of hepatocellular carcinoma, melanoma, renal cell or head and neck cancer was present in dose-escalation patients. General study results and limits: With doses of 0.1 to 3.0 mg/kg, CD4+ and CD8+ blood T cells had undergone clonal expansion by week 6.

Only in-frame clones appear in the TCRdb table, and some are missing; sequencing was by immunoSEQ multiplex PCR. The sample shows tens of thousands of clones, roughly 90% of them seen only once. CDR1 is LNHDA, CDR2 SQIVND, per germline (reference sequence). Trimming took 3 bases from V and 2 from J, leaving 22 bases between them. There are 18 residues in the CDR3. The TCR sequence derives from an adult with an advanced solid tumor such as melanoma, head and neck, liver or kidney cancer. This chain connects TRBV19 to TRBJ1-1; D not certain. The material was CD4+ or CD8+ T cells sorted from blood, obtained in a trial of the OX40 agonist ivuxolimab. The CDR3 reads CASSIRPAWDLFNTEAFF. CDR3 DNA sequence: TGTGCCAGTAGTATCCGCCCAGCCTGGGATCTCTTTAACACTGAAGCTTTCTTT.